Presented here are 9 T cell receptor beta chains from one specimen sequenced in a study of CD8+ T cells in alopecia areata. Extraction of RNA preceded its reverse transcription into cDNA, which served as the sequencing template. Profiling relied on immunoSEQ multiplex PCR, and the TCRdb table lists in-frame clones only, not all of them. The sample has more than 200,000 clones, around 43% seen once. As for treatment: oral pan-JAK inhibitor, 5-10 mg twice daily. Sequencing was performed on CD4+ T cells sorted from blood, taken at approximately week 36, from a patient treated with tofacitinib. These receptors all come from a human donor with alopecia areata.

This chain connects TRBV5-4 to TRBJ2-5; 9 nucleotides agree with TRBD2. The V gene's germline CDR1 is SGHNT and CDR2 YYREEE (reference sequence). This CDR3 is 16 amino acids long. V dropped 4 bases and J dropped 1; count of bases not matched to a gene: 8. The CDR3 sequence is CASSPKTSGRQETQYF. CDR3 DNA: TGTGCCAGCAGCCCCAAGACTAGCGGCCGCCAAGAGACCCAGTACTTC. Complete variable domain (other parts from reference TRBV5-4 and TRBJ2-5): ETGVTQSPTHLIKTRGQQVTLRCSSQSGHNTVSWYQQALGQGPQFIFQYYREEENGRGNFPPRFSGLQFPNYSSELNVNALELDDSALYLCASSPKTSGRQETQYFGPGTRLLVL.

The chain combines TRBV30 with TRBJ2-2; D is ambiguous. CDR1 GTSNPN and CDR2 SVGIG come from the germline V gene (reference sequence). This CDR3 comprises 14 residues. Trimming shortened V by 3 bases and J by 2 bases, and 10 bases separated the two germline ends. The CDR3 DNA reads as TGTGCCTGGAGCGCCGGGCCCAACACCGGGGAGCTGTTTTTT. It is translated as CAWSAGPNTGELFF.

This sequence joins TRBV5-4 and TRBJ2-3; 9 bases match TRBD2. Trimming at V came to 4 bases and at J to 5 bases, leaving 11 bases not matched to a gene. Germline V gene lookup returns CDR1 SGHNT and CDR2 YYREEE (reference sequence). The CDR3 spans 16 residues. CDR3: CASSPPPSGAQDTQYF. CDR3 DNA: TGTGCCAGCAGCCCTCCTCCTAGCGGGGCCCAAGATACGCAGTATTTT.

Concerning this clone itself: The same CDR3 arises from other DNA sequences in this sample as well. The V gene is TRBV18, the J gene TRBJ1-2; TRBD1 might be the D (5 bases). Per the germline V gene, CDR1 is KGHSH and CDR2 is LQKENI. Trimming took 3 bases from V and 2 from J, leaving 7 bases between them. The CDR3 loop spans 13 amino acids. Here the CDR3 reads CASSPAGNYGYTF. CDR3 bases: TGTGCCAGCTCACCGGCAGGGAACTATGGCTACACCTTC.

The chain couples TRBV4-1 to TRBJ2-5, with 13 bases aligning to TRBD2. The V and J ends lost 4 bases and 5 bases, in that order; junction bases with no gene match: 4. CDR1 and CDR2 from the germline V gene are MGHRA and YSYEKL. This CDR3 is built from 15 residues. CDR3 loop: CASSPGLAGEETQYF. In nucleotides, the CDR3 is TGCGCCAGCAGCCCTGGACTAGCGGGAGAGGAGACCCAGTACTTC.

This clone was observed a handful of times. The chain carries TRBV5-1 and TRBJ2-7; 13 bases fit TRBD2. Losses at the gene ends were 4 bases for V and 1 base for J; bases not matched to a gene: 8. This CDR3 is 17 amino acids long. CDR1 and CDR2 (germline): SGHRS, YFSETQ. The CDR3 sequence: CASSGGLAGRRSYEQYF. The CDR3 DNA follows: TGCGCCAGCAGCGGGGGACTAGCGGGAAGGCGTTCCTACGAGCAGTACTTC.

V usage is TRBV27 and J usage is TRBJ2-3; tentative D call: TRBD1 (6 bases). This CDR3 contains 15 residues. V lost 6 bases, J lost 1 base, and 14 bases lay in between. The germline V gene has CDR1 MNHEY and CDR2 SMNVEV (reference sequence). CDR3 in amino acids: CASRSYRQGTDTQYF. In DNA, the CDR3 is TGTGCCAGCAGATCATACAGACAGGGCACAGATACGCAGTATTTT.

The CDR3 region is CASSSRDRGTDTQYF. Here the CDR3 DNA reads TGTGCCAGCAGTTCCCGGGACAGGGGTACAGATACGCAGTATTTT. The gene calls are TRBV28 and TRBJ2-3; TRBD1 agrees at 10 bases. Trimming cost V 4 bases and J 3 bases; bases outside gene matches: 4. The CDR3 runs to 15 residues. Germline V gene sequence: CDR1 MDHEN, CDR2 SYDVKM.

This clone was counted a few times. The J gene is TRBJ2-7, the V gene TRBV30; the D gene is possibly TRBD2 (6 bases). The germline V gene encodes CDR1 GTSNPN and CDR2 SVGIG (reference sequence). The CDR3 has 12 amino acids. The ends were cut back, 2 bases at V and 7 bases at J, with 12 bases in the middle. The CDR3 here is CAWSFAGGEQYF. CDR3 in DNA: TGTGCCTGGAGTTTCGCAGGAGGGGAGCAGTACTTC. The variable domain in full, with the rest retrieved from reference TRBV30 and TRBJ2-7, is SQTIHQWPATLVQPVGSPLSLECTVEGTSNPNLYWYRQAAGRGLQLLFYSVGIGQISSEVPQNLSASRPQDRQFILSSKKLLLSDSGFYLCAWSFAGGEQYFGPGTRLTVT.